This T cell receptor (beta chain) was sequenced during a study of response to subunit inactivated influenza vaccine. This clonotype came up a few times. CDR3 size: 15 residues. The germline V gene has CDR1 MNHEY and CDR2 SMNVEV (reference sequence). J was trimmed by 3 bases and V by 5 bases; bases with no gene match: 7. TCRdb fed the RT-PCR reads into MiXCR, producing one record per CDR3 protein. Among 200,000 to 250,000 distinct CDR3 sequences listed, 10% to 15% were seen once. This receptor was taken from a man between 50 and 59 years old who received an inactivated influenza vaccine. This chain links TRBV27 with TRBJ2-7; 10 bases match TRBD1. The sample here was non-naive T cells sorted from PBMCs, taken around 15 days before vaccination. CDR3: CASSPRQGAGYEQYF. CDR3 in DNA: TGTGCCAGCAGTCCGCGACAGGGGGCAGGCTACGAGCAGTACTTC.